Following are 21 T cell receptor beta chains from one sample sequenced in a study of blood T cell repertoires in COVID-19. TCRdb's copy holds only in-frame clones and misses some; the assay was immunoSEQ multiplex PCR. The sample lists roughly 180,000 clones; about 85% were seen once. The sample taken for sequencing was peripheral blood. These TCRs come from a man of 80 years or more with COVID-19, enrolled during active disease.

V gene TRBV28 combines with J gene TRBJ1-2; 8 nucleotides line up with TRBD1. Germline V gene lookup returns CDR1 MDHEN and CDR2 SYDVKM. Trimming took 7 bases from V and 3 from J; bases not matched to a gene: 10. CDR3 length: 15 residues. CDR3 in amino acids: CASIPKPDRDYGYTF. The CDR3 DNA reads as TGTGCCAGCATTCCTAAGCCGGACAGGGACTATGGCTACACCTTC.

V and J are TRBV7-2 and TRBJ2-7, with TRBD1 matching 11 bases. Germline V lookup: CDR1 SGHTA, CDR2 FQGNSA. The CDR3 has 17 residues. The trim removed 5 bases at V and 5 bases at J, leaving 14 bases unmatched. CDR3 coding DNA: TGTGCCAGCAGCCGTCATCCGGGACAGGGGGGGAGCGACGAGCAGTACTTC. Amino acid sequence: CASSRHPGQGGSDEQYF.

The V gene is TRBV28, the J gene TRBJ1-1; a weak D match, TRBD1 (5 bases). The CDR3 runs to 12 residues. V dropped 4 bases and J dropped 7 bases, with 10 bases sitting between them. Germline V gene data show CDR1 as MDHEN and CDR2 as SYDVKM. The CDR3 DNA reads TGTGCCAGCAGTTCAGGGACTTATGAAGCTTTCTTT. As protein: CASSSGTYEAFF.

This chain uses TRBV27 with TRBJ1-6; D unclear. With 1 base removed from V and 7 bases from J, the gap between germline ends came to 11 bases. CDR3 length: 15 residues. Germline V gene sequence: CDR1 MNHEY, CDR2 SMNVEV (reference sequence). DNA of the CDR3: TGTGCCAGCAGTTTATTGGAGGTAGCCAATTCACCCCTCCACTTT. The encoded protein is CASSLLEVANSPLHF.

The chain is built from TRBV5-1 and TRBJ2-6; TRBD2 is a possible D gene (6 bases). V was trimmed by 4 bases and J by 0 bases, leaving 8 bases between them. Germline V CDR1 and CDR2: SGHRS, YFSETQ. The CDR3 sequence is 15 residues long. The CDR3 region has the DNA TGCGCCAGCAGCCCCGGGAGCTCTGGGGCCAACGTCCTGACTTTC. Its translation is CASSPGSSGANVLTF.

This chain links TRBV5-8 with TRBJ1-4, with 9 nucleotides matching TRBD1. The CDR3 length is 15 residues. V dropped 4 bases and J dropped 6; count of bases not matched to a gene: 7. CDR1 and CDR2 (germline): SGHTS, YDEGEE. The CDR3 sequence is CASSGERQGDEKLFF. The CDR3 DNA sequence: TGTGCCAGCAGCGGGGAGCGACAGGGGGATGAAAAACTGTTTTTT.

The chain combines TRBV19 with TRBJ2-7; D might be TRBD1 (6 bases). V lost 4 bases and J 3 bases, leaving 13 bases between the germline ends. CDR1 and CDR2 from the germline V gene are LNHDA and SQIVND (reference sequence). CDR3 length: 14 residues. The CDR3 loop is CASSSDRTGYEQYF. The DNA for the CDR3 is TGTGCCAGTAGTAGCGACAGGACTGGCTACGAGCAGTACTTC.

The chain joins TRBV5-1 to TRBJ1-1, with 8 bases fitting TRBD1. The CDR3 sequence is 13 residues long. Losses at the gene ends were 5 bases for V and 5 bases for J; bases not matched to a gene: 5. Germline-derived CDR1 and CDR2 are SGHRS and YFSETQ. CDR3 protein: CASSQGARTEAFF. Here the CDR3 DNA reads TGCGCCAGCAGTCAGGGGGCGAGGACTGAAGCTTTCTTT.

V is TRBV5-1 and J is TRBJ1-1; no clear D. This CDR3 is built from 15 residues. Trimming shortened V by 1 base and J by 1 base, and 11 bases separated the two germline ends. Germline V gives CDR1 SGHRS, CDR2 YFSETQ. CDR3 in DNA: TGCGCCAGCAGCTTGTCTGACATCACGAACACTGAAGCTTTCTTT. Translation: CASSLSDITNTEAFF.

The V call is TRBV9, the J call TRBJ2-1, with D possibly being TRBD1 (5 bases). Deletions cut 3 bases from V and 0 bases from J, with 10 bases between. The CDR3 runs 15 residues. Germline V gene sequence: CDR1 SGDLS, CDR2 YYNGEE. In DNA form, the CDR3 reads TGTGCCAGCAGCGCGACAGTCTACTCCTACAATGAGCAGTTCTTC. This gives the protein CASSATVYSYNEQFF.

This clone showed up just once. V usage is TRBV6-5 and J usage is TRBJ2-7; a possible D gene is TRBD2 (5 bases). The CDR3 consists of 15 residues. Between the trimmed V and J ends, which lost 4 bases and 0 bases, there was a span of 13 bases. Germline CDR1 and CDR2: MNHEY and SVGAGI. For the CDR3, the DNA is TGTGCCAGCAGTTTAGGAGGATTAAGCTCCTACGAGCAGTACTTC. Translated: CASSLGGLSSYEQYF.

The rearrangement links TRBV11-2 to TRBJ1-6; the match to TRBD1 covers 8 bases. The J segment lost 10 bases and the V segment lost 5 bases, leaving 10 bases of the junction unmatched. There are 15 residues in the CDR3. The germline V gene encodes CDR1 SGHAT and CDR2 FQNNGV. CDR3 region: CASSGQGRIWSPLHF. DNA for the CDR3: TGTGCCAGCAGCGGACAGGGTAGGATATGGTCACCCCTCCACTTT.

The chain has TRBV9 and TRBJ2-1, with TRBD2 matching over 13 bases. CDR3 length: 15 amino acids. With V trimmed by 4 bases and J by 10 bases, 8 bases remained unmatched. Germline V gene data show CDR1 as SGDLS and CDR2 as YYNGEE. CDR3 in amino acids: CASSFRTSGGGEQFF. CDR3 coding DNA: TGTGCCAGCAGCTTCCGGACTAGCGGGGGAGGGGAGCAGTTCTTC. The whole variable domain, filled in from reference TRBV9 and TRBJ2-1, reads DSGVTQTPKHLITATGQRVTLRCSPRSGDLSVYWYQQSLDQGLQFLIQYYNGEERAKGNILERFSAQQFPDLHSELNLSSLELGDSALYFCASSFRTSGGGEQFFGPGTRLTVL.

The chain employs TRBV4-2 and TRBJ2-7, with D possibly TRBD2 on 6 matching bases. The ends were cut back, 4 bases at V and 5 bases at J, with 18 bases in the middle. The length of the CDR3 is 15 residues. The germline V gene has CDR1 LGHNA and CDR2 YNFKEQ. In DNA, the CDR3 is TGTGCCAGCAGCCCCTCGACTAGAGAGAAGGACGAGCAGTACTTC. Translated: CASSPSTREKDEQYF.

The chain employs TRBV19 and TRBJ2-7, with 7 bases aligning to TRBD1. The V gene end was trimmed by 5 bases and the J gene end by 2 bases; junction bases not matched to a gene: 9. The CDR3 has 15 amino acids. Germline V CDR1 and CDR2: LNHDA, SQIVND (reference sequence). The DNA of the CDR3 is TGTGCCAGTAGTCGAACCGGGACAGAGACCTACGAGCAGTACTTC. Its translation is CASSRTGTETYEQYF.

This chain connects TRBV5-1 to TRBJ2-1, with 9 positions matching TRBD2. Germline V gene lookup returns CDR1 SGHRS and CDR2 YFSETQ. Unmatched junction bases numbered 1, after V lost 0 bases and J lost 3 bases. CDR3 size: 15 residues. The CDR3 nucleotides are TGCGCCAGCAGCTTGGTAGCGGGGGTCTACAATGAGCAGTTCTTC. Encoded protein: CASSLVAGVYNEQFF.

V gene TRBV7-2 combines with J gene TRBJ1-2; 11 nucleotides line up with TRBD1. J gave up 8 bases and V 3 bases, and 8 bases lay outside the gene matches. This CDR3 is 15 amino acids long. Germline CDR1 and CDR2: SGHTA and FQGNSA. In DNA form, the CDR3 reads TGTGCCAGCAGCTTTGGACAGGGGGCAGCGGAGGGCTACACCTTC. Amino acids: CASSFGQGAAEGYTF.

The chain uses TRBV11-2 and TRBJ2-1; 9 nucleotides match TRBD1. Germline CDR1 and CDR2: SGHAT and FQNNGV. The CDR3 sequence is 18 residues long. The V and J ends lost 2 bases and 5 bases, in that order; junction bases with no gene match: 13. CDR3 residues: CASSLNPRGGQGNNEQFF. Here the CDR3 DNA reads TGTGCCAGCAGCTTAAACCCAAGGGGTGGACAGGGGAACAATGAGCAGTTCTTC. The variable domain in full, with the rest retrieved from reference TRBV11-2 and TRBJ2-1, is EAGVAQSPRYKIIEKRQSVAFWCNPISGHATLYWYQQILGQGPKLLIQFQNNGVVDDSQLPKDRFSAERLKGVDSTLKIQPAKLEDSAVYLCASSLNPRGGQGNNEQFFGPGTRLTVL.

The rearrangement uses TRBV10-3 and TRBJ1-4; 7 nucleotides match TRBD1. The length of the CDR3 is 14 residues. CDR1 ENHRY and CDR2 SYGVKD come from the germline V gene. Unmatched junction bases numbered 6, after V lost 8 bases and J lost 3 bases. The CDR3 here is CAIAEGTANEKLFF. CDR3 DNA: TGTGCCATCGCTGAGGGGACAGCTAATGAAAAACTGTTTTTT.

V usage is TRBV4-1 and J usage is TRBJ1-6, with TRBD1 identical over 7 bases. J gave up 4 bases and V 4 bases, and 10 bases lay outside the gene matches. This CDR3 spans 17 amino acids. Looked up from germline, CDR1 is MGHRA and CDR2 is YSYEKL. The CDR3 sequence is CASSLGAGTAYNSPLHF. Written as DNA, the CDR3 is TGCGCCAGCAGCCTGGGCGCCGGGACAGCTTATAATTCACCCCTCCACTTT.

The V call is TRBV6-6, the J call TRBJ1-2, with D possibly being TRBD1 (5 bases). V lost 6 bases, J lost 3 bases, and 11 bases lay in between. CDR3 length equals 13 residues. Germline V gives CDR1 MNHNY, CDR2 SVGAGI (reference sequence). This chain's CDR3 is CASSKQDHYGYTF. CDR3 DNA sequence: TGTGCCAGCAGCAAACAGGATCACTATGGCTACACCTTC.